Listed here are 8 T cell receptor beta chains from one sample, sequenced in a study of blood T cell repertoires in COVID-19. Sequencing used immunoSEQ multiplex PCR; TCRdb keeps in-frame clones, though not all of them. The sample includes 350,000 or so clones, about nine tenths of them seen just once. The specimen sequenced was PBMCs or T cells enriched from blood (not recorded which). The receptors were gathered from a woman in her twenties or thirties who had been exposed to COVID-19.

CDR3 residues: CASSLIAGSTDTQYF. CDR3 nucleotide sequence: TGTGCCAGCAGCCTCATAGCGGGAAGCACAGATACGCAGTATTTT. The V and J genes are TRBV3-1 (or the pseudogene TRBV3-2) and TRBJ2-3; 8 bases map to TRBD2. The CDR3 extends over 15 amino acids. With V trimmed by 4 bases and J by 0 bases, 3 bases remained unmatched. Germline CDR1 reads LGHDT; CDR2 reads YNNKEL (reference sequence).

This clone was counted a few times. The chain carries TRBV7-8 and TRBJ1-1, with a weak D call TRBD1 (5 bases). Germline assignment: CDR1 SGHVS and CDR2 FQNEAQ. This CDR3 has 14 amino acids. Trimming removed 10 bases from V and 2 bases from J, with 17 bases in between. CDR3: CATVAREGNTEAFF. CDR3 sequence (DNA): TGTGCCACCGTGGCCAGGGAAGGCAACACTGAAGCTTTCTTT. The whole variable domain, remainder taken from reference TRBV7-8 and TRBJ1-1, is GAGVSQSPRYKVAKRGQDVALRCDPISGHVSLFWYQQALGQGPEFLTYFQNEAQLDKSGLPSDRFFAERPEGSVSTLKIQRTQQEDSAVYLCATVAREGNTEAFFGQGTRLTVV.

The chain carries TRBV3-1 (or the pseudogene TRBV3-2) and TRBJ1-6; D not resolved. This CDR3 spans 15 amino acids. V was shortened by 5 bases and J by 7 bases, with 15 bases between the two germline ends. Germline CDR1 is LGHDT and CDR2 is YNNKEL (reference sequence). The CDR3 DNA follows: TGTGCCAGCAGCGTTACCGTAGTTCCGAATTCACCCCTCCACTTT. Translated, it gives CASSVTVVPNSPLHF.

The chain carries TRBV18 and TRBJ2-1; weak D call: TRBD1 (5 bases). This CDR3 contains 13 residues. V was pared by 3 bases and J by 6 bases, with 9 bases between. Germline assignment: CDR1 KGHSH and CDR2 LQKENI. CDR3 protein: CASSPRQPNEQFF. CDR3 DNA: TGTGCCAGCTCACCGCGACAGCCCAATGAGCAGTTCTTC.

The chain couples TRBV19 to TRBJ1-2; 8 nucleotides line up with TRBD1. This CDR3 comprises 13 residues. V gave up 5 bases and J gave up 7 bases; unmatched junction bases: 6. CDR1 and CDR2 from the germline V gene are LNHDA and SQIVND (reference sequence). CDR3 DNA: TGTGCCAGTAGTGACAGGGGCGTAAGTGGCTACACCTTC. Protein: CASSDRGVSGYTF.

V and J are TRBV30 and TRBJ1-3; perhaps TRBD1 as D (5 bases). The ends were cut back, 3 bases at V and 4 bases at J, with 13 bases in the middle. The CDR3 is 14 amino acids. The germline V gene has CDR1 GTSNPN and CDR2 SVGIG (reference sequence). CDR3 region: CAWSLQGYGNTIYF. CDR3 nucleotide sequence: TGTGCCTGGAGCCTGCAGGGTTACGGAAACACCATATATTTT. Full variable domain (outside the CDR3, taken from reference TRBV30 and TRBJ1-3): SQTIHQWPATLVQPVGSPLSLECTVEGTSNPNLYWYRQAAGRGLQLLFYSVGIGQISSEVPQNLSASRPQDRQFILSSKKLLLSDSGFYLCAWSLQGYGNTIYFGEGSWLTVV.

This sequence joins TRBV11-3 and TRBJ2-2; 9 bases line up with TRBD1. The CDR3 spans 15 residues. Germline CDR1 is SGHNT and CDR2 is YENEEA. The ends lost 5 bases at V and 6 bases at J; junction bases unmatched: 7. The CDR3 loop is CASSKIDRGAGELFF. As DNA, the CDR3 is TGTGCCAGCAGCAAAATCGACAGGGGGGCCGGGGAGCTGTTTTTT. Full variable domain (outside the CDR3, taken from reference TRBV11-3 and TRBJ2-2): EAGVVQSPRYKIIEKKQPVAFWCNPISGHNTLYWYLQNLGQGPELLIRYENEEAVDDSQLPKDRFSAERLKGVDSTLKIQPAELGDSAVYLCASSKIDRGAGELFFGEGSRLTVL.

This chain links TRBV27 with TRBJ2-7, with 12 bases lining up with TRBD2. This CDR3 region has 14 residues. The germline gives CDR1 MNHEY, CDR2 SMNVEV (reference sequence). Losses at the gene ends were 5 bases for V and 4 bases for J; bases not matched to a gene: 3. The CDR3 loop reads CASSPSGGGYEQYF. The CDR3 DNA follows: TGTGCCAGCAGTCCTAGCGGGGGGGGTTACGAGCAGTACTTC.